What follows describes a single T cell receptor beta chain. Generated by immunoSEQ multiplex PCR, the TCRdb table keeps only in-frame clones and is missing some. Of 50,000 to 75,000 clones in the sample, approximately 94% were seen once. Germline V lookup: CDR1 SGHRS, CDR2 YFSETQ. Trimming took off 0 bases at V and 5 bases at J, with 11 bases between the two ends. The CDR3 is 14 residues long. The data originate from a study of brain T cells in children with intractable seizures. Specimen: peripheral blood, collected at surgery. The receptor was derived from a boy under two years old with focal cortical dysplasia and intractable seizures. The rearrangement uses TRBV5-1 and TRBJ2-5; TRBD1 might be the D (7 bases). The CDR3 nucleotides read TGCGCCAGCAGCTTGGCACAGGGGAGGGAGACCCAGTACTTC. Translation: CASSLAQGRETQYF.